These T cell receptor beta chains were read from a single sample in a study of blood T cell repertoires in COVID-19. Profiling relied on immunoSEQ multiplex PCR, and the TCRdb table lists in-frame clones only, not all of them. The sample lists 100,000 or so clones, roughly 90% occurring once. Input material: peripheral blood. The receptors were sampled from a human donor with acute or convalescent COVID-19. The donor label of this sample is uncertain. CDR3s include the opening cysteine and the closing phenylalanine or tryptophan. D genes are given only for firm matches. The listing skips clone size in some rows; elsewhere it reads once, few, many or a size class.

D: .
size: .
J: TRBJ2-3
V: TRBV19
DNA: TGTGCCAGTAGTTTAGTAGGAGGGCCGGCAGATACGCAGTATTTT
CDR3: CASSLVGGPADTQYF

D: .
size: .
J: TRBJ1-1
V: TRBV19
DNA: TGTGCCAGTACCGCGACGAGGAGGTACACTGAAGCTTTCTTT
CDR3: CASTATRRYTEAFF

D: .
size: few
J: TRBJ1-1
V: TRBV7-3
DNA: TGTGCCAGCAGCTTCGGGAGGAACACTGAAGCTTTCTTT
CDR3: CASSFGRNTEAFF

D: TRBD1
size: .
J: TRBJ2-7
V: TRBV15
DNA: TGTGCCACCAGCAGAGCGGTGGGGCTGACAGGGGTATCCTACGAGCAGTACTTC
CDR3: CATSRAVGLTGVSYEQYF

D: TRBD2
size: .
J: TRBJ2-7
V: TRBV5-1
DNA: TGCGCCAGCAGCAAAGGGACTAGCGGATACGAGCAGTACTTC
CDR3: CASSKGTSGYEQYF

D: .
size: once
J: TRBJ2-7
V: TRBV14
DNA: TGTGCCAGCAGCCAACGGGAGCTGGGGGAGCAGTACTTC
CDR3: CASSQRELGEQYF

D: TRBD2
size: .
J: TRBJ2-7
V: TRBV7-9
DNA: TGTGCCAGCCAGGGAGGGTACGAGCAGTACTTC
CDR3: CASQGGYEQYF

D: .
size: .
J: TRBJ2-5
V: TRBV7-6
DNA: TGTGCCAGCAGCGGCCGCTTGGAGACCCAGTACTTC
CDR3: CASSGRLETQYF

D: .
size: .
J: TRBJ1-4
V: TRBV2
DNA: TGTGCCAGCAATGGGGGGATGGATGAAAAACTGTTTTTT
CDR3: CASNGGMDEKLFF

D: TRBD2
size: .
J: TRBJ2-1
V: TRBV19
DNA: TGTGCCAGTAGTAATCTAGCGGGGGGTTACAATGAGCAGTTCTTC
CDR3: CASSNLAGGYNEQFF

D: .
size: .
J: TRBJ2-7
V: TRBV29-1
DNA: TGCAGCGTCGCGAACTACGGGAGTTGGAGGGAGCAGTACTTC
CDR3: CSVANYGSWREQYF

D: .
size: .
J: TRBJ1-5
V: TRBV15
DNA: TGTGCCACCAGCAGAGTTACAGGGCCTCCCCTATGGCCCCAGCATTTT
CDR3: CATSRVTGPPLWPQHF

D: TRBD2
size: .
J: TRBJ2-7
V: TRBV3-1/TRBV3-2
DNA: TGTGCCAGCAGCCGAGGACTAGCTAGCTACGAGCAGTACTTC
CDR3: CASSRGLASYEQYF

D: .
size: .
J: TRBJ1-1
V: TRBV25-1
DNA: TGTGCCAGCAGCTCCTGGACAGCGATCCTCGGGGAGACTGAAGCTTTCTTT
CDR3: CASSSWTAILGETEAFF

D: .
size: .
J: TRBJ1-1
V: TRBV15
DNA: TGTGCCACCAGCAGAGAGGCGGCAGGGTATTCTGAAGCTTTCTTT
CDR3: CATSREAAGYSEAFF

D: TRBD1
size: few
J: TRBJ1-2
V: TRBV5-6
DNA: TGTGCCAGCAGCCGGATCGGACAGGGGCATGGCTACACCTTC
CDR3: CASSRIGQGHGYTF

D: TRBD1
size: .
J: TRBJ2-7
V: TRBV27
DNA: TGTGCCAGCAGTCCCAGACAGGGGTACCTCTACGAGCAGTACTTC
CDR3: CASSPRQGYLYEQYF